These T cell receptor beta chains were read from a single sample in a study of cytomegalovirus exposure and HLA in healthy donors. Clones were read by immunoSEQ multiplex PCR, and TCRdb kept only the in-frame ones, dropping some. The repertoire consists of more than 110,000 clones, with approximately 94% occurring once and the leading ten covering approximately 1.8%. Sequencing was done on a sample of PBMCs. The receptors originated from a man between 18 and 29 years old in good health and CMV-seropositive. CDR3s include the opening cysteine and the closing phenylalanine or tryptophan. D genes are given only for firm matches. A clone size is listed for some rows: how often the clone was seen (once, few, many), or a class if it is expanded.

abundance,d_gene,j_gene,v_gene,CDR3nt,CDR3aa
.,.,TRBJ1-5,TRBV28,TGTGCCAGCAGCTTTGGGAGGGGGGCTCGTCAGCCCCAGCATTTT,CASSFGRGARQPQHF
.,.,TRBJ1-5,TRBV15,TGTGCCACCAGCAGTGGAAGGAGGGGTGAGGGGAATCAGCCCCAGCATTTT,CATSSGRRGEGNQPQHF
.,.,TRBJ2-2,TRBV5-1,TGCGCCAGCAGTACCGGGACAATCCAATTTTCAAACACCGGGGAGCTGTTTTTT,CASSTGTIQFSNTGELFF
.,TRBD1,TRBJ1-4,TRBV5-1,TGCGCCAGCAGCCCCTGGGCCGGGACAGGGAAGGAAAAACTGTTTTTT,CASSPWAGTGKEKLFF
.,TRBD2,TRBJ2-7,TRBV5-6,TGTGCCAGCTCCCAAGCCCCTAGCGGAGGCCCACACTTC,CASSQAPSGGPHF
.,TRBD2,TRBJ2-1,TRBV6-5,TGTGCCAGCAGTTACGGCGGGAGTAGAGGCAATGAGCAGTTCTTC,CASSYGGSRGNEQFF
.,TRBD2,TRBJ2-2,TRBV5-1,TGCGCCAGCAGCCAGCTTAGTGGGCGGGAGACCGGGGAGCTGTTTTTT,CASSQLSGRETGELFF
.,TRBD2,TRBJ2-1,TRBV27,TGTGCCAGCAGTTTACTAGCGGGAGGACCCTCCTACAATGAGCAGTTCTTC,CASSLLAGGPSYNEQFF
.,TRBD2,TRBJ2-4,TRBV5-1,TGCGCCAGCAGCTTGGACGGGAGGTTAGCCAAAAACATTCAGTACTTC,CASSLDGRLAKNIQYF
.,.,TRBJ2-1,TRBV4-1,TGCGCCAGCAGCCAAGTGGGCCCAGGGGATCCGTACAATGAGCAGTTCTTC,CASSQVGPGDPYNEQFF
.,TRBD1,TRBJ2-7,TRBV28,TGTGCCAGCAGTCCCGGGACAGGGAACGAGCAGTACTTC,CASSPGTGNEQYF
once,.,TRBJ2-5,TRBV6-6,TGTGCCAGCAGTTACTGGCGCGCGGTCCGGGAGACCCAGTACTTC,CASSYWRAVRETQYF
.,.,TRBJ2-2,TRBV6-4,TGTGCCAGCAGTGACGCACGGGACAGGGGACTATGGACTAGCGGAAGCGCGAACACCGGGGAGCTGTTTTTT,CASSDARDRGLWTSGSANTGELFF
.,.,TRBJ1-4,TRBV5-1,TGCGCCAGCAGCTTGGGGCAGGGCGTAAATGAAAAACTGTTTTTT,CASSLGQGVNEKLFF
.,.,TRBJ2-7,TRBV27,TGTGCCAGCAGTAACCAGGCGTGGTACGAGCAGTACTTC,CASSNQAWYEQYF
once,TRBD1,TRBJ1-2,TRBV28,TGTGCCAGCAGCCCGGGACAGGACTATGGCTACACCTTC,CASSPGQDYGYTF
.,.,TRBJ2-1,TRBV5-1,TGCGCCAGCAGCGCCTCCACAGGGAACAATGAGCAGTTCTTC,CASSASTGNNEQFF
.,TRBD2,TRBJ2-1,TRBV19,TGTGCCACCGCTCCCGGGACTAGCGATTACAATGAGCAGTTCTTC,CATAPGTSDYNEQFF
.,TRBD2,TRBJ2-7,TRBV5-4,TGTGCCAGCAGCTCAACTAGCGGGAACTCCTACGAGCAGTACTTC,CASSSTSGNSYEQYF
.,.,TRBJ1-2,TRBV7-2,TGTGCCAGCAGCCCCGACAGGAACTATGGCTACACCTTC,CASSPDRNYGYTF
once,TRBD1,TRBJ2-5,TRBV30,TGTGCCTGGAGGAATCCGGGACAGGGATACCAAGAGACCCAGTACTTC,CAWRNPGQGYQETQYF
once,.,TRBJ2-3,TRBV29-1,TGCAGCGTTGATAAGGGAGCAGATACGCAGTATTTT,CSVDKGADTQYF
.,.,TRBJ2-1,TRBV27,TGTGCCAGCAGTGAATCGAGGTCGGGTTACAATGAGCAGTTCTTC,CASSESRSGYNEQFF